This T cell receptor (beta chain) was obtained from a study of beta chain features in type 1 diabetes. As for the study in general: The samples had 107,917,701 sorted cells examined in all. General study points: Equally in patients and controls, PCR might preferentially amplify shorter templates. Junctions at VDJ sites from type 1 diabetes patients had fewer insertions and more deletions. Moderately but significantly shorter TCRB CDR3s were found in Type 1 diabetes patients in all four CD4+ subsets.

The trim removed 3 bases at V and 7 bases at J, leaving 6 bases unmatched. The length of the CDR3 is 14 residues. CDR1 SGHTA and CDR2 FQGNSA come from the germline V gene. Investigators reverse transcribed all isolated RNA, so they sequenced expressed TCRB transcripts. This table comes from immunoSEQ multiplex PCR, and its TCRdb copy is limited to in-frame clones, with some not included. The profile shows more than 300,000 clones, roughly a tenth of them singletons. About this clone itself: Its specificity is unknown.

The receptor was isolated from a man in his thirties or forties with type 1 diabetes. The sample comprised central memory CD4+ T cells from blood. This chain links TRBV7-2 with TRBJ1-5; 7 nucleotides match TRBD1. CDR3 loop: CASSFLDREQPQHF. CDR3 coding DNA: TGTGCCAGCAGCTTCCTCGACAGGGAACAGCCCCAGCATTTT.